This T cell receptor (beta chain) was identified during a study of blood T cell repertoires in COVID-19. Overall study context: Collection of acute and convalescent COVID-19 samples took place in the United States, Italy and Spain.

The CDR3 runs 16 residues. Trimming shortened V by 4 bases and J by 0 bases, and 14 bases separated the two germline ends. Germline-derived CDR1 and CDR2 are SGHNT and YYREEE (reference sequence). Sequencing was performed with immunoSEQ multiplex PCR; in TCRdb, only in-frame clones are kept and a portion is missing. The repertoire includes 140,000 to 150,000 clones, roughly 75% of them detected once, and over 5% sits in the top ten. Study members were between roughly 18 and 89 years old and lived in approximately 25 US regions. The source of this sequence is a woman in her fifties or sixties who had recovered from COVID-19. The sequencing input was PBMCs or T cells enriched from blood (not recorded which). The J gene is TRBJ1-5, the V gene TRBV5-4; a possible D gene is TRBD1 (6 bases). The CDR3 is CASSLGGPDSNQPQHF. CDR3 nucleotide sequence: TGTGCCAGCAGCCTGGGGGGGCCAGATAGCAATCAGCCCCAGCATTTT.